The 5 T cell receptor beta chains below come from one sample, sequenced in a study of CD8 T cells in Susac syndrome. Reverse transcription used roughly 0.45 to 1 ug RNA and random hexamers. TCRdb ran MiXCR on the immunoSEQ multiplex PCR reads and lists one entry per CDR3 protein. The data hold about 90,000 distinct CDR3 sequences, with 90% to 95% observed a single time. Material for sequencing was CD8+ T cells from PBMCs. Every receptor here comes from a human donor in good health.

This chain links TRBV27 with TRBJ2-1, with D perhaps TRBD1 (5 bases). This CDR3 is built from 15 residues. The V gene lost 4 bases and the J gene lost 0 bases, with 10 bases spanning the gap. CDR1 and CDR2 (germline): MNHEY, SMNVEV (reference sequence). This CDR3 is CASSSTTVSYNEQFF. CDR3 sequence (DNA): TGTGCCAGCAGTTCCACGACAGTCTCCTACAATGAGCAGTTCTTC.

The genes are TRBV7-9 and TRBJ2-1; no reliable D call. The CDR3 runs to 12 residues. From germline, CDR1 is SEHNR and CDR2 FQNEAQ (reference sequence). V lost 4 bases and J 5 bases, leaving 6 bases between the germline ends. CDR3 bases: TGTGCCAGCAGCTCCCTAGACAATGAGCAGTTCTTC. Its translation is CASSSLDNEQFF.

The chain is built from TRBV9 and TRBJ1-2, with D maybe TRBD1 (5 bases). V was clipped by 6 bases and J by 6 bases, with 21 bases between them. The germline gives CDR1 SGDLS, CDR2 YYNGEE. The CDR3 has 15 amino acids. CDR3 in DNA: TGTGCCAGCAAACCCTTGCAGGGAGGTTACGATGGCTACACCTTC. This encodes CASKPLQGGYDGYTF.

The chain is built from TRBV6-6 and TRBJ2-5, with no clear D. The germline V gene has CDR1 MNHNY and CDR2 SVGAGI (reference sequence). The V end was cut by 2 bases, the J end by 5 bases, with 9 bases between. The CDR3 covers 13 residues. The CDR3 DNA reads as TGTGCCAGCAGTTACAAGGGTGGGGAGACCCAGTACTTC. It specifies CASSYKGGETQYF.

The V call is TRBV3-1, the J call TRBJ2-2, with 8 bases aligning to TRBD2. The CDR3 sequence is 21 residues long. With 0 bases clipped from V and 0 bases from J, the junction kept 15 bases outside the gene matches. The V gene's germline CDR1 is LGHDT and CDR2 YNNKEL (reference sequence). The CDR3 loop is CASSQESLGGGPRSNTGELFF. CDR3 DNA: TGTGCCAGCAGCCAAGAGAGTCTGGGCGGGGGGCCTAGATCGAACACCGGGGAGCTGTTTTTT.